The 18 T cell receptor beta chains presented below share a single source sample, sequenced in a study of cytomegalovirus exposure and HLA in healthy donors. Both 60 Vbeta primers and 13 Jbeta primers went into the PCR. Assay used: immunoSEQ multiplex PCR; TCRdb lists only in-frame clones, some missing. The sample lists about 130,000 clones, approximately 84% occurring once. The sequenced sample consisted of PBMCs. Receptors originate from a boy aged 2-9 years in good health and CMV-seronegative.

The chain uses TRBV28 and TRBJ2-7; 8 nucleotides line up with TRBD1. CDR3 length: 16 residues. Losses at the gene ends were 8 bases for V and 7 bases for J; bases not matched to a gene: 19. Germline values: CDR1 MDHEN, CDR2 SYDVKM. CDR3 region: CASSPGDRWEPNEQYV. CDR3 coding DNA: TGTGCCAGCTCCCCTGGGGACAGGTGGGAACCCAATGAGCAGTACGTC.

The chain employs TRBV4-2 and TRBJ1-1; possible D gene TRBD1, 5 bases. The CDR3 consists of 15 residues. V shed 0 bases and J shed 3 bases, with 11 bases lying between them. Germline lookup yields CDR1 LGHNA and CDR2 YNFKEQ. As DNA, the CDR3 is TGTGCCAGCAGCCAAGACAGGGTAGGGGACACTGAAGCTTTCTTT. Encoded protein: CASSQDRVGDTEAFF.

This chain uses TRBV5-1 with TRBJ2-7, with D possibly TRBD2 on 5 matching bases. Trimming stripped 0 bases from V and 2 bases from J, with 12 bases between. The CDR3 spans 15 residues. Germline CDR1 reads SGHRS; CDR2 reads YFSETQ. Here the CDR3 reads CASSLGLAPTYEQYV. The CDR3 DNA reads TGCGCCAGCAGCTTGGGTTTAGCGCCCACCTACGAGCAGTACGTC.

V is TRBV18 and J is TRBJ1-1; TRBD1 matches at 12 bases. V lost 6 bases to trimming and J lost 12 bases; unmatched junction nucleotides: 8. The V gene's germline CDR1 is KGHSH and CDR2 LQKENI. The CDR3 consists of 13 residues. The CDR3 sequence is CASSPGTGGATFF. CDR3 nucleotide sequence: TGTGCCAGCTCGCCCGGGACAGGGGGCGCGACTTTCTTT.

The chain has TRBV5-4 and TRBJ1-2; D might be TRBD1 (5 bases). Trimming removed 0 bases at V and 12 bases at J, with 9 bases between. The germline CDR1 and CDR2 sequences are SGHNT and YYREEE (reference sequence). The CDR3 runs 11 residues. The DNA of the CDR3 is TGTGCCAGCAGCTTGGGTGACAGAAACACCTTC. It specifies CASSLGDRNTF.

This chain uses TRBV7-3 with TRBJ2-1; D possibly corresponds to TRBD2 (5 bases). The V and J ends lost 2 bases and 1 base respectively, with 15 bases between them. Germline CDR1 is SGHTA and CDR2 is FQGTGA. This CDR3 comprises 17 residues. Here the CDR3 reads CASSLSSGPGSYNEQFF. The DNA of the CDR3 is TGTGCCAGCAGCTTATCTTCGGGCCCGGGATCCTACAATGAGCAGTTCTTC.

This chain links TRBV27 with TRBJ1-5, with a possible D match to TRBD1 (6 bases). Germline V gives CDR1 MNHEY, CDR2 SMNVEV (reference sequence). CDR3 length: 15 residues. The germline V and J ends were trimmed by 5 bases and 6 bases, with 17 bases remaining between them. DNA for the CDR3: TGTGCCAGCAGTCCCGCCCCAGGGGTGGGTCAGCCCCAGCATTTT. Amino acids: CASSPAPGVGQPQHF.

The chain employs TRBV6-1 and TRBJ2-1; D gene uncertain. This CDR3 is built from 13 residues. CDR1 and CDR2 (germline): MNHNS, SASEGT. V gave up 2 bases and J gave up 7 bases, with 9 bases separating them. The CDR3 DNA reads as TGTGCCAGCAGTGAAAAACGGTTGAATGAGCAGTTCTTC. Protein sequence: CASSEKRLNEQFF.

J is TRBJ1-4 and V is TRBV5-4; D perhaps matches TRBD1 (6 bases). Trimming left V 1 base short and J 7 bases short, with 26 bases between. The CDR3 contains 19 residues. Germline CDR1 reads SGHNT; CDR2 reads YYREEE (reference sequence). The DNA of the CDR3 is TGTGCCAGCAGCTTGAGACTACAGGGAGCGCCCGAGACCTTTGAAAAACTGTTTTTT. Translating it yields CASSLRLQGAPETFEKLFF.

On this clone itself: One junction end disagrees with the germline gene, perhaps due to a read error. This chain links TRBV30 with TRBJ1-1; no firm D call. The CDR3 sequence is 13 residues long. Per germline, CDR1 GTSNPN and CDR2 SVGIG (reference sequence). CDR3 sequence reads: CTWSDAGNTEAFF. The CDR3 nucleotides read TGTACCTGGAGTGACGCGGGGAACACTGAAGCTTTCTTT.

The chain links TRBV5-6 to TRBJ1-1, with a possible D match to TRBD1 (5 bases). Trimming took 1 base from V and 5 from J, leaving 12 bases between them. Germline CDR1 is SGHDT and CDR2 is YYEEEE. CDR3 size: 14 residues. The CDR3 reads CASSLRGEGTEAFF. DNA of the CDR3: TGTGCCAGCAGCTTGAGGGGTGAAGGTACTGAAGCTTTCTTT.

The chain combines TRBV27 with TRBJ2-5; 10 nucleotides agree with TRBD1. V trimming: 5 bases; J trimming: 4 bases; junction bases outside the gene matches: 4. This CDR3 comprises 14 residues. Germline loops: CDR1 MNHEY, CDR2 SMNVEV (reference sequence). The CDR3 bases are TGTGCCAGCAGTCGGACAGGGGGAGCAGAGACCCAGTACTTC. It yields the protein CASSRTGGAETQYF.

This chain joins TRBV14 and TRBJ1-5; 7 bases are a match to TRBD1. The CDR3 has 16 residues. Germline CDR1 is SGHDN and CDR2 is FVKESK. V lost 0 bases and J lost 5; bases outside the gene matches: 7. The CDR3 DNA is TGTGCCAGCAGCCAAGAATCAGGGGGAGACGATCAGCCCCAGCATTTT. Its protein product is CASSQESGGDDQPQHF.

This chain uses TRBV6-1 with TRBJ2-7; 7 bases match TRBD1. Trimming removed 5 bases from V and 2 bases from J; junction bases left unmatched: 9. The CDR3 has 15 amino acids. Germline values: CDR1 MNHNS, CDR2 SASEGT. The CDR3 DNA reads as TGTGCCAGCAGTACAGGGGTAGACAGCCCCTACGAGCAGTACTTC. Translating it yields CASSTGVDSPYEQYF.

Of note for this clone: Germline is not matched at one junction end, which may reflect a read error. The identical CDR3 is also encoded by other nucleotide sequences in the sample. The chain carries TRBV13 and TRBJ1-4; D may be TRBD1 (5 bases). Germline CDR1 reads PRHDT; CDR2 reads FYEKMQ (reference sequence). The CDR3 is made up of 14 amino acids. The CDR3 sequence is CASSFRGAGEKLFF. Here the CDR3 DNA reads TGTGCCAGCAGCTTTCGCGGGGCCGGGGAAAAGCTGTTTTTT.

The CDR3: CASSLELMNTEAFF. CDR3 coding DNA: TGTGCCAGCAGCTTGGAGCTTATGAACACTGAAGCTTTCTTT. The V and J genes are TRBV5-6 and TRBJ1-1; no clear D. Trimming removed 0 bases from V and 0 bases from J, with 6 bases in between. This CDR3 comprises 14 residues. Germline lookup yields CDR1 SGHDT and CDR2 YYEEEE.

Here the CDR3 DNA reads TGTGCCAGCAGCACCTCCGGGACAGGGGGTATGCGGGGCCTCTACGAGCAGTACTTC. Encoded protein: CASSTSGTGGMRGLYEQYF. J is TRBJ2-7 and V is TRBV7-9; 11 positions agree with TRBD1. Germline trimming cut 5 bases from V and 3 bases from J; bases unmatched to any gene: 18. CDR1 is SEHNR and CDR2 is FQNEAQ in the germline V gene (reference sequence). CDR3 size: 19 residues.

The table lists this clone with a count of one. The chain links TRBV18 to TRBJ1-1; D gene ambiguous. Germline V gene lookup returns CDR1 KGHSH and CDR2 LQKENI. Trimming took 3 bases from V and 0 from J, leaving 8 bases between them. CDR3 length equals 14 residues. CDR3 nucleotides: TGTGCCAGCTCACCGTATAGCATGAACACTGAAGCTTTCTTT. This sequence encodes CASSPYSMNTEAFF.